Below, one T cell receptor (beta chain) is given with its context. This receptor's antigen is unknown. Base qualities are not at hand, and no much larger clone is one base apart. Libraries were prepared through the immunoSEQ multiplex PCR assay. A mixture of 60 forward primers for TCR Vbeta segments and 13 reverse primers for TCR Jbeta segments was used in the multiplex PCR. The CDR3 region of rearranged TCR beta genes was amplified from genomic DNA by a multiplex PCR assay. The amplified TCR beta libraries were sequenced on the Illumina HiSeq System as 87-base-pair reads. The paper's data handling went like this. A later analysis counted some 74 million unique TCR beta chains across the 666 repertoires, and roughly 11 million of these chains were shared by at least two donors. A nearest-neighbor algorithm error-corrected the raw reads and collapsed the reads into unique sequences, merging closely related sequences to remove PCR and sequencing errors. V, D and J gene segments were assigned by aligning CDR3 sequences to IMGT reference sequences. For a sequence to be retained, a match of at least six nucleotides to both a V gene segment and a J gene segment was required. A rearrangement was called productive if the CDR3 had no stop codons and remained in frame with V and J, and every other rearrangement was called non-productive. CDR3 was defined by IMGT convention, running from the second conserved V-encoded cysteine to the conserved J-encoded phenylalanine. Sequences without an unambiguous match to a single V gene segment were excluded from the earlier analysis of about 600 of the donors. An earlier analysis of almost 600 of the donors classified V segments as functional when productive rearrangements were above 56.7% and as segregating when the standard deviation between donors was above 5%. A statistical classification framework was built for diagnosing cytomegalovirus status from the catalog of TCR beta chain sequences. In a later analysis, TCR nucleotide sequences were compared against IMGT/GENE-DB human TR gene sequences so that V and J genes could be assigned. The TCRdist pipeline was used in a later analysis to assign CDR3 sequences and most-parsimonious VDJ recombination scenarios. A later analysis defined each TCR beta chain by its CDR3 amino acid sequence plus V-gene family, and excluded reads lacking a unique V-gene family. In a later analysis, some 600 highly shared, low-generation-probability nucleotide sequences were removed to address suspected cross-contamination and a sequencing artifact. In a later analysis, a clonal expansion index for each public chain was calculated from normalized within-repertoire ranks of inferred template counts. Generation probabilities in a later analysis came from a VDJ recombination model fitted to out-of-frame rearrangements, and those results were checked against IGoR. In a later analysis, TCR-TCR, TCR-HLA and TCR-CMV co-occurrence was scored with hypergeometric tests, and a repertoire-size bias correction was applied to TCR pairs. False discovery rates were estimated in a later analysis by permuting HLA or CMV assignments 20 times. A later analysis grouped co-occurring TCRs with DBSCAN, adding TCRdist sequence similarity when clustering within HLA-allele-positive subsets. Repertoires with fewer than 30,000 or more than 120,000 public chains, plus five repertoires with anomalous nucleotide sharing, were excluded from co-occurrence clustering. TCRdb took this table from immuneACCESS and kept in-frame rearrangements with V and J called. Such tables lack part of the clones; where checked against another copy, unresolved V genes explain under half of the gap, and the rest is unexplained. D and trimming were read from the DNA, whereas the V and J calls and clone size are those reported in that table. This sample holds about 120,000 clones; 80% were observed only once. The ten largest clones capture 7.5% to 10% of the sample.

Looking up the germline V gene yields CDR1 KGHSH and CDR2 LQKENI. The CDR3 sequence holds 15 residues, the cysteine and phenylalanine included. Here the CDR3 DNA is all that survives: 45 bases in frame from base 1. Relative to germline, V is 6 bases shorter and J is 0 bases shorter, with 14 bases between their ends. This sample is part of a study of cytomegalovirus exposure and HLA in healthy donors (dated by TCRdb to the late 2010s). Regarding the research as a whole: In an earlier analysis of approximately 640 of the donors, 276 Gb of sequence data and 100 million or so unique TCR beta sequences from 150 million to 200 million T cells were reported. An early release covering about 600 HLA-typed donors comprised approximately 290 gigabases of sequencing data and 85 million to 100 million unique TCR sequences. Of the 300 to 500 genotyped donors, 80% to 90% were placed in the genetic ancestry cluster associated with self-reported Caucasian donors. The study aimed to test whether cataloging public T cell receptors could reveal signatures of past pathogen exposure. The study used immunosequencing to profile the T cell repertoires of 600 to 850 subjects and linked those repertoires to cytomegalovirus serostatus. A separate validation cohort of approximately 120 different subjects was used in addition to the 666-subject first cohort. To predict cytomegalovirus infection status, the study brought together high-throughput TCR immunosequencing, statistical association of individual TCRs with disease status, and machine learning. To study patterns of TCR occurrence, a later analysis re-analyzed previously published TCR beta repertoires from more than 550 donors and added high-resolution HLA genotyping. Rather than using new phenotypic data, the later analysis identified candidate immune exposures from TCR beta sequences and from how often those sequences occurred across donors. An earlier analysis of nearly 600 of the donors applied high-throughput TCR beta sequencing to assess whether each TCR beta V gene segment acted as functional or pseudogenic. Donor age, sex, ethnicity and CMV serostatus were compiled alongside the repertoire data. In a later genetic analysis, genome-wide SNP genotypes for about 65% of the roughly 700 donors were used, and that subset was treated as a discovery cohort. Every discovery cohort repertoire had been produced on one sequencing platform. HLA typing included class I and class II loci at four-digit resolution. The number of donors typed differed by locus, with roughly 620-630 for A, B, C, DRB1 and DQB1, around 560 for DQA1, about 610 for DPA1, and under 490 for DPB1. Roughly five DR-DQ haplotypes were treated as single units for association and clustering because of strong linkage in the cohort. On average, about 200,000 unique TCR beta nucleotide sequences were sequenced per donor among a few hundred genotyped donors of the cohort, with 15% to 20% of those sequences being non-productive.

The cohort consisted of approximately 670 healthy bone marrow donors. At the time of sampling, all cohort members were nominally healthy, though unrecorded immune exposures were likely present. The donor tested CMV seropositive and was one of the 289 seropositive cohort members. Every donor gave a peripheral blood sample, and the peripheral blood mononuclear cells from that sample were used for TCR beta sequencing. Genomic DNA was extracted from the blood cell samples with the Qiagen DNeasy Blood Extraction Kit. Broad study findings and their caveats: The study gave a list of 150 to 200 TCR beta chains associated with cytomegalovirus. Sequencing depth was assumed to be roughly uniform across donors in the presence/absence analyses, though that assumption may not hold. In an earlier analysis of approximately 590 of the donors, most TCR beta V segments appeared in productive rearrangements about 87% or about 30% of the time, broadly matching IMGT annotations. V-gene and J-gene trimming of TCR beta chains was associated with a missense DCLRE1C variant in a later genetic analysis, and the association was replicated in an independent cohort. According to a later analysis, TCR association rates differed among HLA loci, with DRB1 alleles showing the most associated TCRs and HLA-C alleles showing the fewest. According to a later genetic analysis, donors in an Asian-associated ancestry cluster had fewer N-insertions in productive TCRs than the approximately 700-donor mean. Correlated functional status among segregating V segments might be attributable to linkage disequilibrium, but an unknown experimental factor could not be ruled out. The cohort was sequenced for TCR beta chains only, and without alpha or paired-chain data the features that could be detected were limited. Because counts were too low, about 17 rarely observed V segments, including chromosome 9 orphons, were excluded from the earlier analysis of 587 of the donors. Cytomegalovirus status was reported to be diagnosed by the classifier with high specificity and sensitivity in both the original and validation cohorts. Assigning TCR associations to individual alleles was difficult when HLA alleles, especially DR and DQ, strongly co-occurred. In a later analysis, several top co-occurrence clusters were reported to appear linked to parvovirus B19, influenza, CMV and Epstein-Barr virus. Most TCR sequences were observed very rarely across donors, whereas some public TCRs were present in many individuals. In a later analysis, HLA-associated TCR beta chains showed more clonal expansion and lower generation probabilities than non-associated chains that were equally common. HLA typing was unavailable for some donors at each locus, so association tests used only the typed subset. A further reported finding was that TCR beta sequences accurately predicted the HLA-A and HLA-B alleles for most subjects in the first cohort. A few of the identified cytomegalovirus-associated TCR beta chains were confirmed in vitro to be specific for cytomegalovirus antigens. At a false discovery rate of 0.05, a later analysis linked roughly 17,000 TCR beta sequences to specific HLA alleles. Immune exposure information for the cohort was limited to CMV serostatus. Some IMGT-functional V segments, including TRBV6-2 and TRBV6-3, could not be told apart with the 87-base-pair reads, so those segments were excluded. The sequencing pipeline was judged likely to have produced a cluster of highly shared sequence variants as a technical artifact. In a later analysis, most CMV-associated TCR beta chains were found to appear HLA-restricted, with HLA associations seemingly driven largely by CMV exposure. The authors suggested that the approach could potentially be extended to other disease states and immunological phenotypes.

The source of this sequence is a female donor in good health and CMV-seropositive. The V and J genes are TRBV18 and TRBJ1-1; the D gene remains uncertain. What was sequenced was PBMCs. The CDR3 amino acid sequence is: CASSRQEGMNTEAFF. The nucleotide sequence is given as TGTGCCAGCTCGAGGCAGGAGGGAATGAACACTGAAGCTTTCTTT.